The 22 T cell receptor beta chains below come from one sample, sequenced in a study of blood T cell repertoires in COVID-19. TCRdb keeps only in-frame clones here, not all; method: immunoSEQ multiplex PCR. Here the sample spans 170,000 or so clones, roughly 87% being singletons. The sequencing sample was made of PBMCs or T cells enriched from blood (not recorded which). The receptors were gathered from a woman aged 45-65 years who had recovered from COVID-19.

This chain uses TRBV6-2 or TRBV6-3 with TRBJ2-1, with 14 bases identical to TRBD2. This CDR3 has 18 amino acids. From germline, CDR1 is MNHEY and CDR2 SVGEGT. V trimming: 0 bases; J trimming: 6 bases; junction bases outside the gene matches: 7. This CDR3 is CASSYSGLAGESGNEQFF. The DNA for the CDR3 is TGTGCCAGCAGTTACTCGGGACTAGCGGGAGAATCAGGCAATGAGCAGTTCTTC.

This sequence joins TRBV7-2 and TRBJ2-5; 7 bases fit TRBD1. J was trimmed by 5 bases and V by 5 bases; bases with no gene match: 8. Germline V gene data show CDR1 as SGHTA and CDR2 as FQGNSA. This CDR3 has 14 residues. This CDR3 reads CASSLTTGLETQYF. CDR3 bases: TGTGCCAGCAGCCTAACGACAGGGCTGGAGACCCAGTACTTC.

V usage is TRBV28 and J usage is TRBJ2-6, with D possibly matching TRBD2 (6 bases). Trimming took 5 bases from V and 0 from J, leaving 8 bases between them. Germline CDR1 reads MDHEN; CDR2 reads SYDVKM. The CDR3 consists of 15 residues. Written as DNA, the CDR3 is TGTGCCAGCAGTATGGGAGGCTCTGGGGCCAACGTCCTGACTTTC. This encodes CASSMGGSGANVLTF. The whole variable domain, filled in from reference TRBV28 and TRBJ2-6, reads DVKVTQSSRYLVKRTGEKVFLECVQDMDHENMFWYRQDPGLGLRLIYFSYDVKMKEKGDIPEGYSVSREKKERFSLILESASTNQTSMYLCASSMGGSGANVLTFGAGSRLTVL.

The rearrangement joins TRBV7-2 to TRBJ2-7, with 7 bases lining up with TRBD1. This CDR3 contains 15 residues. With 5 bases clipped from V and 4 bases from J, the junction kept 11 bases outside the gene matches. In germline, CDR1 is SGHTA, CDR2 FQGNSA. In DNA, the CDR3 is TGTGCCAGCAGCCCTGTAGGGGGCCCTTCATACGAGCAGTACTTC. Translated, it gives CASSPVGGPSYEQYF.

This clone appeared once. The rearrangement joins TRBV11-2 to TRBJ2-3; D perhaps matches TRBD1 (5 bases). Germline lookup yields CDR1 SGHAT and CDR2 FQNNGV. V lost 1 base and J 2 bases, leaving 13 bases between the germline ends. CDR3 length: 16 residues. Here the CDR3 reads CASSLVRGTDTDTQYF. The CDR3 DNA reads TGTGCCAGCAGCTTAGTAAGGGGTACGGACACAGATACGCAGTATTTT.

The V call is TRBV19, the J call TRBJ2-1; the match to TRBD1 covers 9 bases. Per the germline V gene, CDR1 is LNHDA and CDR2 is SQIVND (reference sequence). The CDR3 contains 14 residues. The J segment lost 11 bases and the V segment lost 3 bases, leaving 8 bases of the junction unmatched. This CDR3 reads CASSIGGTGNKQFF. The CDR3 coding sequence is TGTGCCAGTAGTATTGGGGGGACAGGGAATAAGCAGTTCTTC. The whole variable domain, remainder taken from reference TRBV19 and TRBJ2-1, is DGGITQSPKYLFRKEGQNVTLSCEQNLNHDAMYWYRQDPGQGLRLIYYSQIVNDFQKGDIAEGYSVSREKKESFPLTVTSAQKNPTAFYLCASSIGGTGNKQFFGPGTRLTVL.

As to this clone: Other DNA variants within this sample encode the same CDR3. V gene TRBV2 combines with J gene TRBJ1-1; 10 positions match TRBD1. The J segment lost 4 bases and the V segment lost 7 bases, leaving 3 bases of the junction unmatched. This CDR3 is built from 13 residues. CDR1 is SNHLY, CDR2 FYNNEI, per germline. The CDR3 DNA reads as TGTGCCAGCAATGGACAGGGGGGCACTGAAGCTTTCTTT. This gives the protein CASNGQGGTEAFF.

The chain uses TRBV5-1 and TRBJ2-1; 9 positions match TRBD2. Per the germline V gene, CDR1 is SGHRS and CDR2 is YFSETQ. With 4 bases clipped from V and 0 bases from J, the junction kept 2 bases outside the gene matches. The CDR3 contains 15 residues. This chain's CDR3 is CASSVSGGSYNEQFF. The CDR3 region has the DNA TGCGCCAGCAGCGTTAGCGGGGGCTCCTACAATGAGCAGTTCTTC.

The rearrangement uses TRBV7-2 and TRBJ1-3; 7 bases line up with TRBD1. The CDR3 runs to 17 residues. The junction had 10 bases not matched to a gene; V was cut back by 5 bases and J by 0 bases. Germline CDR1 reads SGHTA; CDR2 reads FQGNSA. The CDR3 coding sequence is TGTGCCAGCAGCCAATCCCCGGGGACAGTCTCTGGAAACACCATATATTTT. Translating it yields CASSQSPGTVSGNTIYF.

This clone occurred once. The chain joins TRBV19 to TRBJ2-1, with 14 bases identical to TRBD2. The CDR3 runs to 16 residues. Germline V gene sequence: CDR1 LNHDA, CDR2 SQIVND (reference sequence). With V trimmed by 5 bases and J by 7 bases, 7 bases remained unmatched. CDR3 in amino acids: CASSPGTSGRGNEQFF. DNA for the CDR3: TGTGCCAGTAGTCCTGGGACTAGCGGGAGAGGAAATGAGCAGTTCTTC.

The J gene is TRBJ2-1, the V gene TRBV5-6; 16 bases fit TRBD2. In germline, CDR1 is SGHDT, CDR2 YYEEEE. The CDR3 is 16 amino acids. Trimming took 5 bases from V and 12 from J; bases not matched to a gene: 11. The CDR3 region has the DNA TGTGCCAGCAGGGTTTCCGGGACTAGCGGGAGGGCCTGGCAGTTCTTC. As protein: CASRVSGTSGRAWQFF.

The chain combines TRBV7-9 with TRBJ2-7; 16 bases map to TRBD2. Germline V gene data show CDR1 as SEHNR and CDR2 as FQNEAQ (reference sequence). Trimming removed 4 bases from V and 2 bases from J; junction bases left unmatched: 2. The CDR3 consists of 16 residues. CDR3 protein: CASSSGTSGRAYEQYF. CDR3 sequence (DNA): TGTGCCAGCAGCTCAGGGACTAGCGGGAGGGCCTACGAGCAGTACTTC.

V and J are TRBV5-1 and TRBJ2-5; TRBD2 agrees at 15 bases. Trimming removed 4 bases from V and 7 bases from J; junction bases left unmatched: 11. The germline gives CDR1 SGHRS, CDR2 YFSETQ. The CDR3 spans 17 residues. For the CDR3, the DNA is TGCGCCAGCAGCGAGGGACTAGCGGGAGGAGTCCTACGGACCCAGTACTTC. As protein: CASSEGLAGGVLRTQYF. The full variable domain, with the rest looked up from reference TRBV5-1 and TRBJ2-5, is KAGVTQTPRYLIKTRGQQVTLSCSPISGHRSVSWYQQTPGQGLQFLFEYFSETQRNKGNFPGRFSGRQFSNSRSEMNVSTLELGDSALYLCASSEGLAGGVLRTQYFGPGTRLLVL.

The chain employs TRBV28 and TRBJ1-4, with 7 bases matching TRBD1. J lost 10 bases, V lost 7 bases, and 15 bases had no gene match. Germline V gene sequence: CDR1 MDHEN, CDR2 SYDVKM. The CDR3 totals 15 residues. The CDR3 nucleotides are TGTGCCAGCAATTACCCCGGGACAGCCAGCCCAAAACTGTTTTTT. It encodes CASNYPGTASPKLFF.

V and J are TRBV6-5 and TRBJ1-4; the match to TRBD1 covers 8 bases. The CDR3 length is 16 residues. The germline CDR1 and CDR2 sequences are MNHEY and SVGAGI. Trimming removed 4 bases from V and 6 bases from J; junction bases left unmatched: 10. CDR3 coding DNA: TGTGCCAGCAGTTTGGACAGGGCATTAGGGTATGAAAAACTGTTTTTT. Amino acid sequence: CASSLDRALGYEKLFF.

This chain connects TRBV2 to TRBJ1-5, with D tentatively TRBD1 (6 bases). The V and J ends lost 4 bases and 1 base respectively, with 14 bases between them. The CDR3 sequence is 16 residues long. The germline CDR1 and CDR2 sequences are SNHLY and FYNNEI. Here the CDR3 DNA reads TGTGCCAGCAGTGCGAAAGGGGGAGAGAGCAATCAGCCCCAGCATTTT. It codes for CASSAKGGESNQPQHF.

The CDR3 sequence: CASSSTGTDFYGYTF. The CDR3 bases are TGTGCCAGCAGTTCGACCGGGACAGACTTCTATGGCTACACCTTC. The genes are TRBV27 and TRBJ1-2, with TRBD1 identical over 7 bases. Per the germline V gene, CDR1 is MNHEY and CDR2 is SMNVEV (reference sequence). This CDR3 has 15 residues. The V segment lost 4 bases and the J segment 4 bases; nucleotides outside the gene matches: 9.

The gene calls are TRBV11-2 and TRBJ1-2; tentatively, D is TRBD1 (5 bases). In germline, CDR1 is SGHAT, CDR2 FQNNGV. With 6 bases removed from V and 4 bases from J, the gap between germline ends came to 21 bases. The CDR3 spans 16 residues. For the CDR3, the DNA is TGTGCCAGCAGACCGACCACAGGCCCCGCTGGCTATGGCTACACCTTC. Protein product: CASRPTTGPAGYGYTF.

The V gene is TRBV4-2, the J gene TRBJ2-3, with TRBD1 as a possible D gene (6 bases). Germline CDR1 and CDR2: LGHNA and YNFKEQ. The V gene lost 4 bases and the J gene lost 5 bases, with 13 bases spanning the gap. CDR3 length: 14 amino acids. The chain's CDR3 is CASSLIIGGDTQYF. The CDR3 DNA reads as TGTGCCAGCAGCCTCATAATAGGGGGAGATACGCAGTATTTT.

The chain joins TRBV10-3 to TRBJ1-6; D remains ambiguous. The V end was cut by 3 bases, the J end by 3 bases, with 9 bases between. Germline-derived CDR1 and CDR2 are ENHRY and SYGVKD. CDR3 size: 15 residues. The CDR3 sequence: CAISDTANYNSPLHF. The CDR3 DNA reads TGTGCCATCAGTGACACCGCTAACTATAATTCACCCCTCCACTTT.

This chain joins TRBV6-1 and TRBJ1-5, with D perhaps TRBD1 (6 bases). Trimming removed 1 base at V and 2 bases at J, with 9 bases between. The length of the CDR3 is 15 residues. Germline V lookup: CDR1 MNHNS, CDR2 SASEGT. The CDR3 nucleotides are TGTGCCAGCAGTGAAGAAAAGGGGGGCAATCAGCCCCAGCATTTT. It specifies CASSEEKGGNQPQHF.

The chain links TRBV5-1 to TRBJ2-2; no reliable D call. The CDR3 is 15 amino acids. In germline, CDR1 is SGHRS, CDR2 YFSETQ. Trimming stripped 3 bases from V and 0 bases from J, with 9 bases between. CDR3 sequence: CASSSRVSNTGELFF. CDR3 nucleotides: TGCGCCAGCAGCTCGCGTGTCTCGAACACCGGGGAGCTGTTTTTT.